This T cell receptor beta chain was sequenced during a study of blood T cell repertoires in COVID-19 (dated by TCRdb to about 2020). For context, the study as a whole: Samples from collaborators originated in the United States, Italy and Spain and spanned both the acute and convalescent phases of COVID-19. The repertoires were released in a freely available public database meant as a resource for research on the immune response to SARS-CoV-2. The dataset comprised deeply sampled blood TCRbeta repertoires from subjects exposed to, actively infected with, or recovered from COVID-19. A de-identified subject ID, COVID-19 status, age in years and sex were almost always included in the sample metadata. Samples came from the ongoing ImmuneRACE study (first 160 participants) plus 1,254 subjects from 6 global collaborators. Where available, HLA class I and class II types were obtained from metadata supplied by the sample provider rather than from assay-based typing. The material from the prospective study consisted of cDNA or gDNA derived from T cells, B-cell-depleted T cells, or PBMCs.

The CDR3 sequence holds 14 residues, the cysteine and phenylalanine included. Only CDR3 DNA is held: 42 bases, read in frame from base 1. Ends trimmed: V by 3 bases, J by 5 bases; bases unmatched to a gene: 7. Taken from the germline V gene (reference sequence), the CDR1 and CDR2 loops are GTSNPN and SVGIG. Study-wide conclusions, independent of this receptor: The amount of clinical and demographic metadata varied by source and participant and was provided uncurated.

Each collaborating institution followed its own protocols to collect whole blood in K2EDTA tubes. For TCRbeta analysis, collaborators shipped samples in one of three forms: frozen whole blood, isolated PBMCs, or DNA extracted from either of those sample types. The immunoSEQ Assay, a bias-controlled multiplex PCR, was used to amplify TCRbeta CDR3 regions from genomic DNA. Per the authors' processing: The number of nucleated cells in each sample was estimated from the amplification of reference gene primers within the assay. To quantify the absolute abundance of each unique TCRbeta CDR3 rearrangement, sequence reads were collapsed and filtered. For each sample, productive Simpson clonality was calculated as the square root of Simpson's diversity index across productive rearrangements. Not all clones reach the TCRdb copy of this immuneACCESS table, which keeps in-frame sequences only. Checked studies attribute under half of the gap to unresolved V genes and leave the rest unexplained. V, J and clone size derive from that table, while D and trimming were established from the DNA sequence. This sample comprises under 200,000 clones, more than 85% of them detected only once. In total, the top ten clones hold 2.1% of the sample.

In the case of this clone: No antigen is known for it. The input lacks base qualities; no much larger clone sits a single base away.

This TCR derives from a man aged 70-80 years with active or convalescent COVID-19. Sequencing used peripheral blood. Here the chain combines TRBV30 and TRBJ2-3, with 8 central nucleotides matching TRBD2. The bases read TGTGCCTGGAGAAGAGCGGGGGCGGGAGATACGCAGTATTTT. Its protein product is CAWRRAGAGDTQYF.